This T cell receptor beta chain was found in a study of graft-versus-host responses after intestinal transplantation. Study summary: Transplants were multivisceral, liver-intestinal, or isolated intestinal. Findings of the study overall: Peak circulating GvH clone levels tracked with early post-transplant HvG declines. Across patients carrying graft-donor T cell macrochimerism, allografts held high graft-versus-host to host-versus-graft clonal ratios. GvH clonotypes were identified within recipient marrow, with a subset emerging first in ileum or blood.

With regard to this clone: Its antigen is unidentified.

Losses at the gene ends were 3 bases for V and 3 bases for J; bases not matched to a gene: 1. Germline assignment: CDR1 LGHNA and CDR2 YNFKEQ. This CDR3 contains 15 residues. The method was immunoSEQ multiplex PCR; TCRdb's version includes in-frame clones alone and lacks a portion of them. The sample holds about 130,000 clones, approximately 92% seen once. The genes are TRBV4-2 and TRBJ2-7; 14 bases map to TRBD2. Here the sequenced sample was unstimulated CD4+ T cells sorted from spleen or lymph node cells, taken before intestinal transplant. This clonotype was obtained from a human donor who received an intestinal transplant. The CDR3 DNA reads as TGTGCCAGCAGCCAGGGACTAGCGGGAGTCTACGAGCAGTACTTC. This codes for CASSQGLAGVYEQYF.